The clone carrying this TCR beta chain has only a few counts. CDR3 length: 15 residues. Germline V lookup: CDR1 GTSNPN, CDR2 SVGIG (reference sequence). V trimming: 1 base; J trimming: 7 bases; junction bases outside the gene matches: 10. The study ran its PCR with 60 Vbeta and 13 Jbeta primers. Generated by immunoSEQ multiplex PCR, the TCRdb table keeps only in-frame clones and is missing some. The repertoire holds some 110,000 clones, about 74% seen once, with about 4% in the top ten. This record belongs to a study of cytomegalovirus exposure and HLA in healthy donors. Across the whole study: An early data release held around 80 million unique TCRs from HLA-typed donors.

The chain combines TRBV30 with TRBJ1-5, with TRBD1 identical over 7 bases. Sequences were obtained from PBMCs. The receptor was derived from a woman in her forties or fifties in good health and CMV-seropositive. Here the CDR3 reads CAWSDPRQGGQPQHF. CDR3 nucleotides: TGTGCCTGGAGTGACCCAAGACAGGGCGGGCAGCCCCAGCATTTT.